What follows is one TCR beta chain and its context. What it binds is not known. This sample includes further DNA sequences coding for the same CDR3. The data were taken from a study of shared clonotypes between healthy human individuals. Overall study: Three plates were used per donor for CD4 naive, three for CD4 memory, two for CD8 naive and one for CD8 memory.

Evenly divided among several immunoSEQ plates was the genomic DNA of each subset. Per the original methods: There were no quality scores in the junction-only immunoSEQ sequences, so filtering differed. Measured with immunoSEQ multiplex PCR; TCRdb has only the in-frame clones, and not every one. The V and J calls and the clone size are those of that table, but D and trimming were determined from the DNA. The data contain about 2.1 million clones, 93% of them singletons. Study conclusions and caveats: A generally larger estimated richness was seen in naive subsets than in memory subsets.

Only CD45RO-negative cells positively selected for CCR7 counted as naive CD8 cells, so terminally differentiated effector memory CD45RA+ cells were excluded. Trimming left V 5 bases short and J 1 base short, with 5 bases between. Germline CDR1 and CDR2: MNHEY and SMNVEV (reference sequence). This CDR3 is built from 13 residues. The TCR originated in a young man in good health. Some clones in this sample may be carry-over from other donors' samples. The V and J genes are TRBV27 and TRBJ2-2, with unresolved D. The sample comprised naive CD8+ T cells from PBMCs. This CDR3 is CASSLRNTGELFF. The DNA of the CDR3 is TGTGCCAGCAGTCTCCGGAACACCGGGGAGCTGTTTTTT.